This T cell receptor beta chain was identified during a study of blood T cells in healthy people across ages. Whole-study results and caveats: Considered underestimates were the diversity estimates obtained from one million T cells. Leaving the PBMCs unsorted stopped any conclusive comparison of naive versus antigen-experienced cells.

Concerning this clonotype itself: Its antigen is not known.

A second PCR, run for about 6 to 11 cycles, used a sample-barcoded 5' primer plus a J-beta primer mix. TCRdb fed the 5' RACE reads into MiXCR, producing one record per CDR3 protein. The sample records about 1.8 million distinct CDR3 sequences, less than 50% being singletons. Sequenced sample: blood. The sequence came from a woman between 40 and 55 years old in good health.

CDR3: CASRKQGGFDEQYF. CDR3 in DNA: TGTGCCAGCAGGAAACAGGGAGGCTTTGACGAGCAGTACTTC. V and J are TRBV28 and TRBJ2-7; D may be TRBD1 or TRBD2 (6 bases each). V shed 6 bases and J shed 5 bases, with 17 bases lying between them. The CDR3 extends over 14 amino acids. Per the germline V gene, CDR1 is MDHEN and CDR2 is SYDVKM.